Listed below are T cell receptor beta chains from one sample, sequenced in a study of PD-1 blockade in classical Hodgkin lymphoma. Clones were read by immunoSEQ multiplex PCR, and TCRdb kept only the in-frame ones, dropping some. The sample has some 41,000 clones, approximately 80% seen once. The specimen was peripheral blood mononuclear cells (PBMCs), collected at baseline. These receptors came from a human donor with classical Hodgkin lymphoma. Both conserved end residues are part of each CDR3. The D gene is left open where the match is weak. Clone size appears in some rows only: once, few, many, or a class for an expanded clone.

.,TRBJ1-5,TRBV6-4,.,CASTARGRDGNQPQHF,TGTGCCAGCACCGCTCGTGGCCGGGACGGCAATCAGCCCCAGCATTTT
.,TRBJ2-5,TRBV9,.,CASSAQVRWGETQYF,TGTGCCAGCAGCGCCCAAGTCCGGTGGGGGGAGACCCAGTACTTC
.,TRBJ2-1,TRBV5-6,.,CASMSSYNEQFF,TGTGCCAGCATGAGTTCCTACAATGAGCAGTTCTTC
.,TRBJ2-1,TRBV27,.,CASSWTEYPLRGEQFF,TGTGCCAGCAGTTGGACCGAATACCCCCTTAGAGGTGAGCAGTTCTTC
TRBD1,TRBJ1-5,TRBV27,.,CASGWTGVRPQHF,TGTGCCAGCGGTTGGACAGGGGTTCGGCCCCAGCATTTT
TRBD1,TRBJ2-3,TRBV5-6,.,CASSPLTDRVGDTQYF,TGTGCCAGCAGCCCCCTTACTGACAGGGTGGGAGATACGCAGTATTTT
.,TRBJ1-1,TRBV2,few,CASSETRDEAFF,TGTGCCAGCAGCGAAACCAGGGATGAAGCTTTCTTT
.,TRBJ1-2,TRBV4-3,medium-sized,CASSADPLANYGYTF,TGCGCCAGCAGCGCGGACCCATTAGCTAACTATGGCTACACCTTC
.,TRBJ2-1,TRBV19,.,CASSIRDLRGSYNEQFF,TGTGCCAGTAGTATTAGGGACCTTCGGGGCTCCTACAATGAGCAGTTCTTC
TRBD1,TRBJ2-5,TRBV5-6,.,CASSLAGTEEETQYF,TGTGCCAGCAGCTTGGCCGGGACAGAGGAAGAGACCCAGTACTTC
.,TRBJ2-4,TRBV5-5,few,CASSRTLFFGQGNIQYF,.
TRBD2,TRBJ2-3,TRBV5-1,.,CASSSVAGASTDTQYF,TGCGCCAGCAGCTCCGTAGCGGGTGCTAGCACAGATACGCAGTATTTT
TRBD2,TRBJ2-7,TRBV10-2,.,CASSSYRTSGRYRYEQYF,TGCGCCAGCAGTTCATACCGGACTAGCGGGAGGTACCGCTACGAGCAGTACTTC
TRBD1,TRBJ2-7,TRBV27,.,CASRIGTGSSYEQYF,TGTGCCAGCAGAATCGGGACAGGTTCCTCCTACGAGCAGTACTTC
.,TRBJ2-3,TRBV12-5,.,CASGLTITDTQYF,TGTGCTAGTGGTTTGACCATCACAGATACGCAGTATTTT
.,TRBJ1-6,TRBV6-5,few,CASSYRAGLTSPLHF,TGTGCCAGCAGTTACAGAGCAGGGTTAACGTCACCCCTCCACTTT
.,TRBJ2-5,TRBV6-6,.,CASSWGVQETQYF,TGTGCCAGCAGTTGGGGGGTCCAAGAGACCCAGTACTTC